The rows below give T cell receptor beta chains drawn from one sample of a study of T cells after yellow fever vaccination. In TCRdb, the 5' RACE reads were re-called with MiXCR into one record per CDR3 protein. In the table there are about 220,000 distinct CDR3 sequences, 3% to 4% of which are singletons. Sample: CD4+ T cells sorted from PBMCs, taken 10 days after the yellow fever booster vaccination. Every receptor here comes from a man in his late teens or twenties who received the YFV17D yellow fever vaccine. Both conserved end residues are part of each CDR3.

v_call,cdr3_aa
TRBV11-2,CASSLDPAGGPDTQYF
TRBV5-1,CASSQGLGTEAFF
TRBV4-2,CASSQGEGYNSPLHF
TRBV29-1,CSVDPIAGGYNEQFF
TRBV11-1,CASSRGGVMLDTQYF
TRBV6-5,CASSYEGMGTDTQYF
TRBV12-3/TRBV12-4,CASTLQGNTEAFF
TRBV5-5,CASSLRESSYNSPLHF
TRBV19,CATQTWGQGSYEQYF
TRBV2,CASGRQGINSPLHF
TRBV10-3,CAISGQGAYNEQFF
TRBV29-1,CSYGQGALDQNYGYTF
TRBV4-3,CASSQASGTGDNYGYTF
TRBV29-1,CSVVGGFVDTQYF
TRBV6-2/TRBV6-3,CASSYFFSPDRGNTEAFF
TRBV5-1,CASSLMDDTEAFF
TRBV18,CASSQDLGGDTQYF
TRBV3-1,CASGTRGDNYGYTF
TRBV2,CASRGQASGNTIYF
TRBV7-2,CASSSPQGWYGYTF
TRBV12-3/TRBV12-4,CASSLDRENTDTQYF
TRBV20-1,CSARSQGYGYTF
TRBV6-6,CASSYSGLSNQPQHF
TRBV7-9,CASSFEGTGNTIYF
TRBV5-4,CASSLGGTSGRGEQFF
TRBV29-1,CSGASGGSAKNIQYF
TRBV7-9,CASSSGQNRGTNTGELFF
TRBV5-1,CASSGGTSGDTGELFF
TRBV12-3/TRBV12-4,CASSFTNLAGNGEKLFF